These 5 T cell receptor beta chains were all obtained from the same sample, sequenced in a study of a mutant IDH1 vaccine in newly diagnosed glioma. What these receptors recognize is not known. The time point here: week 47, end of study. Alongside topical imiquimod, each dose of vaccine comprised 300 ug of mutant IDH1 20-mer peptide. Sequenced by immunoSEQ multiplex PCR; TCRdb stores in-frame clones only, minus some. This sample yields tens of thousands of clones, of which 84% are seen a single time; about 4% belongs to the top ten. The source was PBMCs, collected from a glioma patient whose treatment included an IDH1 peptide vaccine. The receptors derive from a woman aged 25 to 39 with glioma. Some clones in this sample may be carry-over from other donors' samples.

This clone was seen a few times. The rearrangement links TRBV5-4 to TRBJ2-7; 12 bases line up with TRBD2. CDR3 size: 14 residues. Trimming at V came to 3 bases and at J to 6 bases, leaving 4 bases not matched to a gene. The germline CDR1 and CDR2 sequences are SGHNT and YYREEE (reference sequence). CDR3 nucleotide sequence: TGTGCCAGCAGCTCTAGCGGGAGGGGGGGCGAGCAGTACTTC. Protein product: CASSSSGRGGEQYF. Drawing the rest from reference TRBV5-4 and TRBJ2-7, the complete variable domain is ETGVTQSPTHLIKTRGQQVTLRCSSQSGHNTVSWYQQALGQGPQFIFQYYREEENGRGNFPPRFSGLQFPNYSSELNVNALELDDSALYLCASSSSGRGGEQYFGPGTRLTVT.

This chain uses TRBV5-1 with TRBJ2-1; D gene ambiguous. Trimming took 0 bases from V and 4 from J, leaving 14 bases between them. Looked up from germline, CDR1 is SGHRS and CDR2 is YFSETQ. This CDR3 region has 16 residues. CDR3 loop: CASSLDKNWGYNEQFF. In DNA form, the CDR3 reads TGCGCCAGCAGCTTGGACAAGAATTGGGGATACAATGAGCAGTTCTTC.

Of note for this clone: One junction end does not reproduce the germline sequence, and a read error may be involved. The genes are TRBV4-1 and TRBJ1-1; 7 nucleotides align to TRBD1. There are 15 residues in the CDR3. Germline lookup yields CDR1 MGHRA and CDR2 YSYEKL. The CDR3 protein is CVSSQGLLGQYEAFF. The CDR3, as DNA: TGCGTCAGCAGCCAGGGCCTACTGGGACAGTATGAAGCTTTCTTT.

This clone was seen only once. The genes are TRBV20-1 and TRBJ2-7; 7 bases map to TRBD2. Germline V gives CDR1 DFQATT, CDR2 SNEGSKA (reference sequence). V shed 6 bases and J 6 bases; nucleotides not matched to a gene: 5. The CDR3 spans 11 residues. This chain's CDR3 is CSAGPGGEQYF. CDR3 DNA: TGCAGTGCGGGGCCGGGGGGCGAGCAGTACTTC.

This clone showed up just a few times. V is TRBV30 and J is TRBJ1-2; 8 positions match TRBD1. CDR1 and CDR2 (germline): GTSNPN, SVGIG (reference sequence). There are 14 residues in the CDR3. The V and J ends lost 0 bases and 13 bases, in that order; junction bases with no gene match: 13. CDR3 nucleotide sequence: TGTGCCTGGAGTGTGACAGGGGTCGACGCCTCCGGCACCTTC. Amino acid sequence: CAWSVTGVDASGTF.